Listed below are T cell receptor beta chains from one sample, sequenced in a study of blood T cells in healthy people across ages. Via MiXCR, TCRdb re-called the 5' RACE reads, giving one row per CDR3 protein. The sample contains under 800,000 distinct CDR3 sequences, 40% to 45% of which appear only once. Sequences were obtained from blood. These TCRs come from a woman aged 55-70 years in good health. CDR3s include the opening cysteine and the closing phenylalanine or tryptophan. Each record gives: V gene, D gene, J gene, clone size, CDR3 protein, CDR3 DNA. The D gene is left open where the match is weak. Clone size appears in some rows only: once, few, many, or a class for an expanded clone.

v_gene: TRBV18; d_gene: TRBD1; j_gene: TRBJ2-5; abundance: few; CDR3aa: CASSRSLLTGGETQYF; CDR3nt: TGTGCCAGCTCACGAAGCTTACTGACAGGGGGAGAGACCCAGTACTTC
v_gene: TRBV9; d_gene: .; j_gene: TRBJ2-3; abundance: .; CDR3aa: CASSVGVSGDTQYF; CDR3nt: TGTGCCAGCAGCGTAGGGGTCTCGGGGGATACGCAGTATTTT
v_gene: TRBV12-3/TRBV12-4; d_gene: .; j_gene: TRBJ2-7; abundance: .; CDR3aa: CASSLDWVEQYF; CDR3nt: TGTGCCAGCAGTTTAGACTGGGTCGAGCAGTACTTC
v_gene: TRBV28; d_gene: .; j_gene: TRBJ2-5; abundance: few; CDR3aa: CATKGGGVETQYF; CDR3nt: TGTGCCACTAAGGGGGGGGGTGTGGAGACCCAGTACTTC
v_gene: TRBV6-2/TRBV6-3; d_gene: TRBD2; j_gene: TRBJ2-1; abundance: .; CDR3aa: CASSSASGRALGEQFF; CDR3nt: TGTGCCAGCAGTTCCGCTAGCGGGAGGGCCCTCGGTGAGCAGTTCTTC
v_gene: TRBV6-2/TRBV6-3; d_gene: TRBD2; j_gene: TRBJ2-1; abundance: .; CDR3aa: CASSSRLADYNEQFF; CDR3nt: TGTGCCAGCAGTTCAAGACTAGCGGACTACAATGAGCAGTTCTTC
v_gene: TRBV6-5; d_gene: TRBD2; j_gene: TRBJ2-7; abundance: few; CDR3aa: CASSRLAGSKAYEQYF; CDR3nt: TGTGCCAGCAGTCGACTAGCGGGAAGCAAGGCTTACGAGCAGTACTTC
v_gene: TRBV27; d_gene: .; j_gene: TRBJ2-6; abundance: few; CDR3aa: CASMGAPGSGANVLTF; CDR3nt: TGTGCCAGCATGGGGGCCCCAGGCTCTGGGGCCAACGTCCTGACTTTC
v_gene: TRBV5-1; d_gene: TRBD1; j_gene: TRBJ1-2; abundance: few; CDR3aa: CASSLVGTGGSSGYTF; CDR3nt: TGCGCCAGCAGCTTGGTTGGGACAGGGGGCTCCTCTGGCTACACCTTC
v_gene: TRBV20-1; d_gene: .; j_gene: TRBJ2-7; abundance: .; CDR3aa: CSARAGSYEQYF; CDR3nt: TGCAGTGCTAGAGCAGGGTCCTACGAGCAGTACTTC
v_gene: TRBV29-1; d_gene: .; j_gene: TRBJ2-3; abundance: few; CDR3aa: CSVVSAVTDTQYF; CDR3nt: TGCAGCGTTGTTAGCGCGGTCACGGATACGCAGTATTTT
v_gene: TRBV13; d_gene: .; j_gene: TRBJ2-3; abundance: few; CDR3aa: CASSLALGARRTDTQYF; CDR3nt: TGTGCCAGCAGCTTAGCTCTGGGGGCAAGGCGTACAGATACGCAGTATTTT
v_gene: TRBV7-2; d_gene: .; j_gene: TRBJ1-5; abundance: few; CDR3aa: CASSPQLDQPQHF; CDR3nt: TGTGCCAGCAGCCCACAGTTGGATCAGCCCCAGCATTTT
v_gene: TRBV9; d_gene: .; j_gene: TRBJ2-3; abundance: many; CDR3aa: CASSVEGTSTDTQYF; CDR3nt: TGTGCCAGCAGCGTAGAAGGGACTAGCACAGATACGCAGTATTTT
v_gene: TRBV10-2; d_gene: .; j_gene: TRBJ2-5; abundance: few; CDR3aa: CASRLGGGETQYF; CDR3nt: TGCGCCAGCCGACTGGGGGGGGGCGAGACCCAGTACTTC
v_gene: TRBV5-6; d_gene: .; j_gene: TRBJ1-3; abundance: .; CDR3aa: CASSLGRRSGNTIYF; CDR3nt: TGTGCCAGCAGCCTGGGACGGCGCTCTGGAAACACCATATATTTT
v_gene: TRBV20-1; d_gene: .; j_gene: TRBJ2-7; abundance: .; CDR3aa: CSASKRVYEQYF; CDR3nt: TGCAGTGCTTCGAAACGGGTCTACGAGCAGTACTTC
v_gene: TRBV7-9; d_gene: TRBD2; j_gene: TRBJ2-5; abundance: .; CDR3aa: CASSLRGLAGLETQYF; CDR3nt: TGTGCCAGCAGCTTAAGGGGACTAGCGGGATTGGAGACCCAGTACTTC
v_gene: TRBV27; d_gene: .; j_gene: TRBJ2-4; abundance: few; CDR3aa: CASSFRVGQAKNIQYF; CDR3nt: TGTGCCAGCAGTTTCCGTGTAGGACAGGCCAAAAACATTCAGTACTTC
v_gene: TRBV28; d_gene: .; j_gene: TRBJ2-7; abundance: .; CDR3aa: CASSSQNSYEQYF; CDR3nt: TGTGCCAGTTCGTCACAGAACTCCTACGAGCAGTACTTC
v_gene: TRBV7-6; d_gene: TRBD2; j_gene: TRBJ2-1; abundance: once; CDR3aa: CASSQAGETHNEQFF; CDR3nt: TGTGCCAGCAGCCAAGCGGGGGAAACCCACAATGAGCAGTTCTTC
v_gene: TRBV7-8; d_gene: .; j_gene: TRBJ2-5; abundance: .; CDR3aa: CASSLGSVKETQYF; CDR3nt: TGCGCCAGCAGCTTAGGGTCGGTAAAAGAGACCCAGTACTTC
v_gene: TRBV7-3; d_gene: TRBD2; j_gene: TRBJ2-5; abundance: .; CDR3aa: CASSPASGVQGTQYF; CDR3nt: TGTGCCAGCAGCCCGGCTAGCGGAGTACAAGGGACCCAGTACTTC
v_gene: TRBV5-6; d_gene: .; j_gene: TRBJ2-5; abundance: .; CDR3aa: CASSLEGPGRTQYF; CDR3nt: TGTGCCAGCAGCTTAGAGGGGCCGGGCCGGACCCAGTACTTC
v_gene: TRBV12-3/TRBV12-4; d_gene: TRBD1; j_gene: TRBJ2-7; abundance: many; CDR3aa: CASSLRTGGASRYEQYF; CDR3nt: TGTGCCAGCAGTCTACGGACAGGGGGGGCCTCTCGCTACGAGCAGTACTTC
v_gene: TRBV7-6; d_gene: TRBD2; j_gene: TRBJ2-3; abundance: few; CDR3aa: CASSRTSGGAESDTQYF; CDR3nt: TGTGCCAGCAGCCGTACTAGCGGGGGGGCGGAATCAGATACGCAGTATTTT
v_gene: TRBV7-2; d_gene: .; j_gene: TRBJ2-3; abundance: .; CDR3aa: CASSALGADTQYF; CDR3nt: TGTGCCAGCAGCGCCTTGGGGGCAGATACGCAGTATTTT
v_gene: TRBV20-1; d_gene: .; j_gene: TRBJ2-1; abundance: .; CDR3aa: CSALGVNEQFF; CDR3nt: TGCAGTGCTTTGGGGGTGAATGAGCAGTTCTTC
v_gene: TRBV2; d_gene: .; j_gene: TRBJ2-3; abundance: .; CDR3aa: CASSALVGTDTQYF; CDR3nt: TGTGCCAGCAGCGCACTAGTGGGCACAGATACGCAGTATTTT
v_gene: TRBV6-2/TRBV6-3; d_gene: .; j_gene: TRBJ2-1; abundance: .; CDR3aa: CASSGGKEHNEQFF; CDR3nt: TGTGCCAGCAGTGGGGGGAAGGAACACAATGAGCAGTTCTTC
v_gene: TRBV20-1; d_gene: .; j_gene: TRBJ1-5; abundance: few; CDR3aa: CSARDNNSNQPQHF; CDR3nt: TGCAGTGCTAGAGACAACAATAGCAATCAGCCCCAGCATTTT
v_gene: TRBV3-1; d_gene: TRBD2; j_gene: TRBJ2-3; abundance: once; CDR3aa: CASSQDAAGVAQYF; CDR3nt: TGTGCCAGCAGCCAAGACGCAGCGGGAGTTGCGCAGTATTTT
v_gene: TRBV29-1; d_gene: TRBD2; j_gene: TRBJ2-1; abundance: .; CDR3aa: CSVEGVFAGGPSSYNEQFF; CDR3nt: TGCAGCGTTGAAGGGGTTTTCGCGGGAGGGCCCTCCTCCTACAATGAGCAGTTCTTC
v_gene: TRBV6-2/TRBV6-3; d_gene: TRBD1; j_gene: TRBJ2-1; abundance: few; CDR3aa: CASRHRDRAYNEQFF; CDR3nt: TGTGCCAGCAGACACCGGGACAGGGCCTACAATGAGCAGTTCTTC
v_gene: TRBV27; d_gene: .; j_gene: TRBJ2-7; abundance: .; CDR3aa: CASSLQGRAHEQYF; CDR3nt: TGTGCCAGCAGTTTACAGGGGCGCGCCCACGAGCAGTACTTC
v_gene: TRBV2; d_gene: TRBD2; j_gene: TRBJ2-7; abundance: few; CDR3aa: CASSFGEREFYEQYF; CDR3nt: TGTGCCAGCAGTTTTGGGGAGCGGGAGTTCTACGAGCAGTACTTC
v_gene: TRBV28; d_gene: TRBD1; j_gene: TRBJ2-7; abundance: few; CDR3aa: CASNLDRGWGEQYF; CDR3nt: TGTGCCAGCAACCTCGACAGGGGCTGGGGAGAGCAGTACTTC